This TCR beta chain emerged from a study of cytomegalovirus exposure and HLA in healthy donors (dated 2017 in TCRdb). For context, the study as a whole: An earlier analysis of 550 to 700 of the donors reported roughly 270 Gb of sequence data and some 100 million unique TCR beta sequences from about 180 million T cells. Approximately 300 gigabases of sequencing data and approximately 80 million unique TCR sequences were included in an early release covering roughly 600 HLA-typed donors. In addition to the first cohort of hundreds of subjects, a separate validation cohort of approximately 110 different subjects was used. The study used immunosequencing to profile the T cell repertoires of approximately 690 subjects and linked those repertoires to cytomegalovirus serostatus. Alongside the repertoire data, information on donor age, sex, ethnicity and CMV serostatus was compiled. Every discovery cohort repertoire had been produced on one sequencing platform. In a later genetic analysis, genome-wide SNP genotypes for about 65% of the roughly 670 donors were used, and that subset was treated as a discovery cohort. High-throughput TCR immunosequencing, statistical association of individual TCRs with disease status, and machine learning were combined to predict cytomegalovirus infection status. A later analysis re-analyzed previously published TCR beta repertoires from 666 donors and added high-resolution HLA genotyping to study TCR occurrence patterns. Rather than drawing on any new phenotypic data, the later analysis identified candidate immune exposures from TCR beta sequences and the way those sequences occurred across donors. An earlier analysis of several hundred of the donors applied high-throughput TCR beta sequencing to assess whether each TCR beta V gene segment acted as functional or pseudogenic. Typing coverage differed by locus: A, B, C, DRB1 and DQB1 were typed in about 620-630 donors, DQA1 in 522, DPA1 in roughly 590, and DPB1 in roughly 450. Both class I and class II loci were covered by HLA typing, at four-digit resolution. Among the roughly 430 genotyped donors, 75% to 90% belonged to the genetic ancestry cluster associated with self-reported Caucasian donors. The aim of the study was to test whether cataloging public T cell receptors could identify signatures of past pathogen exposure. Among several hundred genotyped donors of the cohort, an average of approximately 240,000 unique TCR beta nucleotide sequences was sequenced per donor, of which about 18% were non-productive. A handful of DR-DQ haplotypes were handled as single units for association and clustering because linkage in the cohort was strong.

In total, over 600 healthy bone marrow donors made up the cohort. At the time of sampling, all cohort members were nominally healthy, though unrecorded immune exposures were likely present. The donor was CMV seronegative and belonged to the group of over 350 seronegative cohort members. Each donor provided a peripheral blood sample, and peripheral blood mononuclear cells were used for TCR beta sequencing. Genomic DNA extraction from the blood cell samples was performed with the Qiagen DNeasy Blood Extraction Kit. Libraries were built with the immunoSEQ multiplex PCR assay. The multiplex PCR relied on a mix of 60 forward primers for TCR Vbeta segments and 13 reverse primers for TCR Jbeta segments. Amplification of the CDR3 region of rearranged TCR beta genes was performed with a multiplex PCR assay on genomic DNA. Amplified TCR beta libraries were sequenced as 87-base-pair reads on the Illumina HiSeq System. On the authors' methods: Across the roughly 600 repertoires, a later analysis counted roughly 84 million unique TCR beta chains, some 11 million of which were shared by at least two donors. Raw reads were error-corrected and collapsed into unique sequences with a nearest-neighbor algorithm that merged closely related sequences to remove PCR and sequencing errors. To assign V, D and J gene segments, CDR3 sequences were aligned to IMGT reference sequences. For a sequence to be retained, a match of at least six nucleotides to both a V gene segment and a J gene segment was required. A rearrangement counted as productive if the CDR3 had no stop codons and remained in frame with V and J, and every other rearrangement counted as non-productive. CDR3 was defined by IMGT convention, running from the second conserved V-encoded cysteine to the conserved J-encoded phenylalanine. In an earlier analysis of some 550 of the donors, sequences lacking an unambiguous match to a single V gene segment were excluded. In an earlier analysis of around 600 of the donors, V segments were called functional above 56.7% productive rearrangements and were called segregating when the between-donor standard deviation exceeded 5%. To diagnose cytomegalovirus status from the catalog of TCR beta chain sequences, a statistical classification framework was built. V and J gene assignment, in a later analysis, came from comparing TCR nucleotide sequences with IMGT/GENE-DB human TR gene sequences. A later analysis assigned CDR3 sequences and most-parsimonious VDJ recombination scenarios with the TCRdist pipeline. In a later analysis, every TCR beta chain was defined by the combination of its CDR3 amino acid sequence and its V-gene family, and reads without a unique V-gene family were dropped. In a later analysis, a few hundred highly shared, low-generation-probability nucleotide sequences were removed to address suspected cross-contamination and a sequencing artifact. A later analysis calculated a clonal expansion index for each public chain from normalized within-repertoire ranks of inferred template counts. In a later analysis, generation probabilities were computed with a VDJ recombination model fitted to out-of-frame rearrangements, and the resulting probabilities were checked against IGoR. A later analysis scored TCR-TCR, TCR-HLA and TCR-CMV co-occurrence with hypergeometric tests, applying a repertoire-size bias correction to TCR pairs. False discovery rates were estimated in a later analysis by permuting HLA or CMV assignments 20 times. In a later analysis, co-occurring TCRs were grouped using DBSCAN, with TCRdist sequence similarity added in when clustering inside HLA-allele-positive subsets. For co-occurrence clustering, repertoires with fewer than 30,000 or more than 120,000 public chains were excluded, along with roughly 5 repertoires with anomalous nucleotide sharing. TCRdb took over this immuneACCESS table, retaining in-frame rearrangements with V and J assigned. Such tables are incomplete; in checked studies, under half of the missing clones stem from an unresolved V gene, and the remainder is unexplained. V and J calls and clone size follow that table, whereas D and trimming were derived from the DNA. In this sample the table shows tens of thousands of clones, 55% to 75% of which occur a single time. The ten largest clonotypes hold about 3.2% of the sample.

What the work shows at the level of the full study, not this receptor alone: The only immune exposure information available for the cohort was CMV serostatus. Most CMV-associated TCR beta chains appeared to be HLA-restricted in a later analysis, and the HLA associations seemed to be driven largely by CMV exposure. Assigning TCR associations to individual alleles was difficult when HLA alleles, especially DR and DQ, strongly co-occurred. A cluster of highly shared sequence variants was judged likely to be a technical artifact of the sequencing pipeline. In a later analysis, around 17,000 TCR beta sequences were associated with specific HLA alleles at a false discovery rate of 0.05. Roughly uniform sequencing depth across donors was assumed in presence/absence analyses, although this assumption may not hold. The earlier analysis of some 540 of the donors excluded about 16 rarely observed V segments, including chromosome 9 orphons, because counts were too low. Compared with the roughly 700-donor mean, donors in an Asian-associated ancestry cluster had fewer N-insertions in productive TCRs, according to a later genetic analysis. A further reported finding was that TCR beta sequences accurately predicted the HLA-A and HLA-B alleles for most subjects in the first cohort. A few of the identified cytomegalovirus-associated TCR beta chains were confirmed in vitro to be specific for cytomegalovirus antigens. V-gene and J-gene trimming of TCR beta chains was associated with a missense DCLRE1C variant in a later genetic analysis, and the association was replicated in an independent cohort. Compared with equally common non-associated chains, HLA-associated TCR beta chains in a later analysis were more clonally expanded and had lower generation probabilities. According to a later analysis, parvovirus B19, influenza, CMV and Epstein-Barr virus appeared linked to several top co-occurrence clusters. The classifier was reported to diagnose cytomegalovirus status with high specificity and sensitivity in both the original cohort and the validation cohort. The cohort was sequenced for TCR beta chains only, and without alpha or paired-chain data the features that could be detected were limited. A total of roughly 160 TCR beta chains were listed by the study as associated with cytomegalovirus. Most TCR sequences were observed very rarely across donors, whereas some public TCRs were present in many individuals. Linkage disequilibrium might explain the correlated functional status among segregating V segments, but an unknown experimental factor could not be ruled out. A later analysis found that TCR association rates varied across HLA loci, with DRB1 alleles showing the most associated TCRs and HLA-C alleles the fewest. In an earlier analysis of 450 to 750 of the donors, most TCR beta V segments appeared in productive rearrangements about 87% or about 30% of the time, broadly matching IMGT annotations. HLA typing was unavailable for some donors at each locus, so association tests used only the typed subset. According to the authors, the approach could potentially be generalized to other disease states and immunological phenotypes.

Of note for this clone: This clone's antigen is unknown. No much larger clone is present one base from it, and per-base qualities are unavailable.

This sequence was found in a woman aged 30 to 39 in good health and CMV-seronegative. Sample: PBMCs.

DNA sequence: TGTGCCAGCGTCTCTGTTTGGCGCAATCAGCCCCAGCATTTT. It translates as CASVSVWRNQPQHF. In this chain, TRBV28 is recombined with TRBJ1-5, with the D gene too uncertain to name. The V and J ends are trimmed by 8 bases and 2 bases, leaving 13 bases between them. CDR1 and CDR2, per the germline V gene, are MDHEN and SYDVKM. Including cysteine and phenylalanine, the CDR3 has 14 amino acids. The kept DNA is CDR3 alone, 42 bases in frame from the first base.